Given below is one T cell receptor beta chain in context. These data belong to a study of blood T cell repertoires in COVID-19. Patients of the Seattle cohort, enrolled during active infection, were followed longitudinally. Per the study methods: Amplified reference gene primers provided the basis for estimating nucleated cell counts. TCRdb keeps only in-frame clones here, not all; method: immunoSEQ multiplex PCR. V, J and clone size were drawn from that table, and D and trimming were deduced from the DNA. The table includes about 300,000 clones, roughly nine tenths detected once. The V and J ends lost 6 bases and 8 bases respectively, with 14 bases between them. Per germline, CDR1 MNHEY and CDR2 SVGAGI. The CDR3 is 13 residues long.

The genes are TRBV6-5 and TRBJ2-1, with D possibly being TRBD2 (5 bases). Sequencing was done on a sample of peripheral blood. The sequence was obtained from a woman in her 30s with COVID-19, enrolled during active disease. CDR3 bases: TGTGCCAGCAGAAACAACGGGCGGGATGAGCAGTTCTTC. Its protein is CASRNNGRDEQFF.